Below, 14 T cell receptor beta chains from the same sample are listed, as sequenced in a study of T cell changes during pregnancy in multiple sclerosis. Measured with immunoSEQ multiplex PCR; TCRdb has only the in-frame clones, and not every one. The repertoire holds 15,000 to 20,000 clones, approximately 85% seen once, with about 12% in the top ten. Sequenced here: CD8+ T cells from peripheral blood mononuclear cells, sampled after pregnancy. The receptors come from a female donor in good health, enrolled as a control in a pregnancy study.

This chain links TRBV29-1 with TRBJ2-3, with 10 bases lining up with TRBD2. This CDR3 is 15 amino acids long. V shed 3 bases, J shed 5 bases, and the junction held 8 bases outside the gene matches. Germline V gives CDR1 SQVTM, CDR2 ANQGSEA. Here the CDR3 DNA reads TGCAGCGTTGAGTCAAGCGGGGGGGCCCTAGATACGCAGTATTTT. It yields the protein CSVESSGGALDTQYF.

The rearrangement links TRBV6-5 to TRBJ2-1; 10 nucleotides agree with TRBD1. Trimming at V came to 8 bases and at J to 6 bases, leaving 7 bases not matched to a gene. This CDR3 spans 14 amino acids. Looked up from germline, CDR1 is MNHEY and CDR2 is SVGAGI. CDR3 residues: CASLSRTGGNEQFF. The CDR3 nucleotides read TGTGCCAGCCTCTCTAGGACAGGGGGCAATGAGCAGTTCTTC.

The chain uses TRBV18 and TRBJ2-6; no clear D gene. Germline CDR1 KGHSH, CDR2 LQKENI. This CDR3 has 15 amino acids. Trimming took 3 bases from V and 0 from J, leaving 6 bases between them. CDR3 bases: TGTGCCAGCTCACCCCCGGTCTCTGGGGCCAACGTCCTGACTTTC. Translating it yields CASSPPVSGANVLTF.

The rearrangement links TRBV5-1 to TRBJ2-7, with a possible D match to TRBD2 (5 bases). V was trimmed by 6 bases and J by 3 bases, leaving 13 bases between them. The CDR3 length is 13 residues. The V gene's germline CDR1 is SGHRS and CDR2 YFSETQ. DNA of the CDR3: TGCGCCAGCAAGCCGGGATTAGACTACGAGCAGTACTTC. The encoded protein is CASKPGLDYEQYF.

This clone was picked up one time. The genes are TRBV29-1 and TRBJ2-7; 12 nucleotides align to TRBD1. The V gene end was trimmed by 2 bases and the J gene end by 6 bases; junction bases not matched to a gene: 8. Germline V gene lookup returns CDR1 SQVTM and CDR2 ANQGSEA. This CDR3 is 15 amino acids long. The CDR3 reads CSVESTPGQGAEQYF. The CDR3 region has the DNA TGCAGCGTTGAATCCACTCCGGGACAGGGGGCCGAGCAGTACTTC.

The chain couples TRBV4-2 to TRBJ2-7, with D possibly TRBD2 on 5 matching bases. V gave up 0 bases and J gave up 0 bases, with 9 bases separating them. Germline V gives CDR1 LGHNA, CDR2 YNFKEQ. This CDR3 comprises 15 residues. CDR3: CASSQDEGSSYEQYF. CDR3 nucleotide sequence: TGTGCCAGCAGCCAAGACGAGGGATCCTCCTACGAGCAGTACTTC.

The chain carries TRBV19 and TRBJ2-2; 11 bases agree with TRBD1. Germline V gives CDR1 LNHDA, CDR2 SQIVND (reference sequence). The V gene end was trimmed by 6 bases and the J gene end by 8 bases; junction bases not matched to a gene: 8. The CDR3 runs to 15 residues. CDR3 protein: CASSLTGQGAGELFF. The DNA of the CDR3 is TGTGCCAGTAGCCTCACAGGACAGGGGGCGGGGGAGCTGTTTTTT.

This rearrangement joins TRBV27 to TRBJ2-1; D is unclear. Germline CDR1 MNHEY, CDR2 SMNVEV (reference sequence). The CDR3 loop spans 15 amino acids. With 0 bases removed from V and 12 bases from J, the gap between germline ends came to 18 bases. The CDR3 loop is CASSLSMGNSHRQFF. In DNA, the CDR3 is TGTGCCAGCAGTTTATCGATGGGTAACTCACACAGGCAGTTCTTC.

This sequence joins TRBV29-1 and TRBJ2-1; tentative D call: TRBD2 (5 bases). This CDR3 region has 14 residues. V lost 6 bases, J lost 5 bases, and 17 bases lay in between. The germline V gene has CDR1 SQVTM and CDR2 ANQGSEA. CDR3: CSVLEETLDNEQFF. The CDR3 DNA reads TGCAGCGTCCTGGAGGAGACCCTTGACAATGAGCAGTTCTTC.

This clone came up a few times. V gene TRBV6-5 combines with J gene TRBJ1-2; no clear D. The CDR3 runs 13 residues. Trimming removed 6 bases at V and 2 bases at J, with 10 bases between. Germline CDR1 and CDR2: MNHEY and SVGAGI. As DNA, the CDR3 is TGTGCCAGCAGACTCACAGAGAACTATGGCTACACCTTC. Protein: CASRLTENYGYTF.

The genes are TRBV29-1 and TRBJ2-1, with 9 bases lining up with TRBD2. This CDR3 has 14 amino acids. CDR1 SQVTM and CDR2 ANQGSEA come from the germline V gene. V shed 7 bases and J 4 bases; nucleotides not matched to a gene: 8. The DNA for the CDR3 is TGCAGCGGGGATCCTAGCGGGACTTACAATGAGCAGTTCTTC. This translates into CSGDPSGTYNEQFF.

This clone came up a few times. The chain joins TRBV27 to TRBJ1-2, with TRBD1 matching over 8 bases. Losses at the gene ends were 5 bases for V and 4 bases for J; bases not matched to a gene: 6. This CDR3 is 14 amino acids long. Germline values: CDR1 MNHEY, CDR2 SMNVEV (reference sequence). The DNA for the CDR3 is TGTGCCAGCAGTACCGGACAGGGACCCTATGGCTACACCTTC. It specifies CASSTGQGPYGYTF.

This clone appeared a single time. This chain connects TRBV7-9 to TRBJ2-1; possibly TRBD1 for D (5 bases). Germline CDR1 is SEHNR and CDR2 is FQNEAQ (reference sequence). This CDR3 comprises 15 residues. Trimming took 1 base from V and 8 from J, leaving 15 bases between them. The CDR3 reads CASSLDRTNVDEQFF. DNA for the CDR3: TGTGCCAGCAGCTTAGATCGGACAAACGTGGATGAGCAGTTCTTC. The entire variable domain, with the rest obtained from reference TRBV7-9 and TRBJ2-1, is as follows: DTGVSQNPRHKITKRGQNVTFRCDPISEHNRLYWYRQTLGQGPEFLTYFQNEAQLEKSRLLSDRFSAERPKGSFSTLEIQRTEQGDSAMYLCASSLDRTNVDEQFFGPGTRLTVL.

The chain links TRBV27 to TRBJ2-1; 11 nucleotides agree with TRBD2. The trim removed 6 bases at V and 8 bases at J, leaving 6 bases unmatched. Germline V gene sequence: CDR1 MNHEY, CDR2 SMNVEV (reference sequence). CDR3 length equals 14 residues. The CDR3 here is CASRIAGGHDEQFF. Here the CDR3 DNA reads TGTGCCAGCAGAATAGCGGGAGGGCATGATGAGCAGTTCTTC.